Below, 31 T cell receptor beta chains from the same sample are listed, as sequenced in a study of T cell clonotyping in hematopoietic cell transplantation. Clones were read by immunoSEQ multiplex PCR, and TCRdb kept only the in-frame ones, dropping some. The sample includes several thousand clones, 80% to 90% seen only once; the top ten take 4.5% to 7.5%. Material: peripheral blood mononuclear cells, obtained 100 days after allogeneic stem cell transplant. The receptors were gathered from a female patient in her forties who had an allogeneic stem cell transplant from a related donor, so the T cells may come from the graft donor. Some clones in this sample may be carry-over from other donors' samples.

J is TRBJ2-1 and V is TRBV5-4; 9 bases map to TRBD2. Germline V CDR1 and CDR2: SGHNT, YYREEE (reference sequence). This CDR3 contains 15 residues. Trimming at V came to 2 bases and at J to 7 bases, leaving 7 bases not matched to a gene. This chain's CDR3 is CASSFSGRGRNEQFF. CDR3 coding DNA: TGTGCCAGCAGCTTTAGCGGGAGAGGGCGAAATGAGCAGTTCTTC.

This clone appeared a single time. The CDR3 is CASSVLGTQYF. In DNA, the CDR3 is TGTGCCAGCAGCGTTTTGGGGACCCAGTACTTC. V is TRBV2 and J is TRBJ2-5; D gene unclear. The CDR3 is 11 residues long. Per the germline V gene, CDR1 is SNHLY and CDR2 is FYNNEI. The V and J ends lost 6 bases and 7 bases respectively, with 9 bases between them.

V is TRBV29-1 and J is TRBJ1-1, with D perhaps TRBD1 (6 bases). This CDR3 comprises 13 residues. Germline V gives CDR1 SQVTM, CDR2 ANQGSEA. With 4 bases removed from V and 3 bases from J, the gap between germline ends came to 12 bases. In DNA form, the CDR3 reads TGCAGCGTTGGGAGGGGGAAGGACACTGAAGCTTTCTTT. Protein sequence: CSVGRGKDTEAFF.

The J gene is TRBJ2-7, the V gene TRBV7-8, with no clear D. Germline V CDR1 and CDR2: SGHVS, FQNEAQ. CDR3 length: 13 residues. The germline V and J ends were trimmed by 2 bases and 7 bases, with 12 bases remaining between them. This CDR3 reads CASSLLLVSEQYF. DNA of the CDR3: TGTGCCAGCAGCTTACTGCTAGTTAGTGAGCAGTACTTC.

The CDR3 nucleotides are TGTGCCAGCAGTTACTCGACCACAGATACGCAGTATTTT. Its translation is CASSYSTTDTQYF. This chain connects TRBV6-5 to TRBJ2-3; D remains ambiguous. The CDR3 length is 13 residues. CDR1 and CDR2 (germline): MNHEY, SVGAGI. Deletions cut 0 bases from V and 2 bases from J, with 3 bases between.

The CDR3 DNA sequence: TGTGCCAGCAGCTTAGTAGGTAGTGAGCAGTTCTTC. Translated, it gives CASSLVGSEQFF. The chain uses TRBV7-9 and TRBJ2-1, with D hard to call. V lost 1 base and J lost 9, with 7 bases in between. Germline CDR1 and CDR2: SEHNR and FQNEAQ (reference sequence). The CDR3 extends over 12 amino acids.

By share of the sample, this clone is large. The V call is TRBV19, the J call TRBJ1-5; no clear D gene. Germline CDR1 and CDR2: LNHDA and SQIVND (reference sequence). The CDR3 totals 12 residues. The V gene lost 3 bases and the J gene lost 6 bases, with 6 bases spanning the gap. CDR3 residues: CASSIGVQPQHF. The CDR3 DNA reads TGTGCCAGTAGTATCGGCGTTCAGCCCCAGCATTTT. The full variable domain, with the rest looked up from reference TRBV19 and TRBJ1-5, is DGGITQSPKYLFRKEGQNVTLSCEQNLNHDAMYWYRQDPGQGLRLIYYSQIVNDFQKGDIAEGYSVSREKKESFPLTVTSAQKNPTAFYLCASSIGVQPQHFGDGTRLSIL.

This sequence joins TRBV9 and TRBJ1-3; the D is unclear. The V end lost 0 bases, the J end lost 0 bases, and 10 bases lay between the germline ends. CDR1 and CDR2 from the germline V gene are SGDLS and YYNGEE. The length of the CDR3 is 16 residues. CDR3 DNA sequence: TGTGCCAGCAGCGTAGGCCAGCCGAGCTCTGGAAACACCATATATTTT. Its protein product is CASSVGQPSSGNTIYF.

This sequence joins TRBV6-5 and TRBJ1-1; D remains ambiguous. Trimming stripped 6 bases from V and 4 bases from J, with 15 bases between. CDR1 and CDR2 from the germline V gene are MNHEY and SVGAGI. The CDR3 loop spans 14 amino acids. The CDR3 sequence: CASSPVSTLTEAFF. The CDR3 DNA sequence: TGTGCCAGCAGCCCTGTTTCGACGCTCACTGAAGCTTTCTTT.

In its sample, this clone was seen once. V is TRBV6-4 and J is TRBJ2-3, with 7 bases fitting TRBD2. The CDR3 has 15 residues. Looked up from germline, CDR1 is MRHNA and CDR2 is SNTAGT. V was clipped by 3 bases and J by 0 bases; unmatched bases: 3. This CDR3 is CASSEGSGSTDTQYF. The CDR3 DNA is TGTGCCAGCAGTGAAGGTAGCGGGAGCACAGATACGCAGTATTTT.

The chain is built from TRBV28 and TRBJ2-7; 11 nucleotides line up with TRBD1. V shed 5 bases, J shed 4 bases, and the junction held 7 bases outside the gene matches. The CDR3 has 15 residues. The germline gives CDR1 MDHEN, CDR2 SYDVKM. The CDR3 nucleotides read TGTGCCAGCAGTCCAACCGGGACAGGGGGATACGAGCAGTACTTC. Protein sequence: CASSPTGTGGYEQYF.

The chain couples TRBV7-8 to TRBJ2-7; TRBD1 matches 9 bases. The CDR3 contains 15 residues. The junction had 6 bases not matched to a gene; V was cut back by 5 bases and J by 1 base. Germline values: CDR1 SGHVS, CDR2 FQNEAQ. DNA for the CDR3: TGTGCCAGCAGCCCCGGGACAGGGATATCCTACGAGCAGTACTTC. Its translation is CASSPGTGISYEQYF. Full variable domain (rest looked up from reference TRBV7-8 and TRBJ2-7): GAGVSQSPRYKVAKRGQDVALRCDPISGHVSLFWYQQALGQGPEFLTYFQNEAQLDKSGLPSDRFFAERPEGSVSTLKIQRTQQEDSAVYLCASSPGTGISYEQYFGPGTRLTVT.

The CDR3 coding sequence is TGTGCCAGCAGTTCTCCCCTATTAGCGGGAGGATACAATGAGCAGTTCTTC. This codes for CASSSPLLAGGYNEQFF. The V and J genes are TRBV28 and TRBJ2-1, with 10 bases identical to TRBD2. This CDR3 comprises 17 residues. Germline V CDR1 and CDR2: MDHEN, SYDVKM. J lost 4 bases, V lost 4 bases, and 10 bases had no gene match.

The chain joins TRBV6-4 to TRBJ2-6; weak D call: TRBD1 (5 bases). This CDR3 contains 15 residues. CDR1 is MRHNA and CDR2 is SNTAGT in the germline V gene. V lost 3 bases and J 2 bases, leaving 8 bases between the germline ends. The CDR3 nucleotides read TGTGCCAGCAGTGAATCCAGGGCTGGGGCCAACGTCCTGACTTTC. Translated: CASSESRAGANVLTF.

This clone was picked up a small number of times. The DNA for the CDR3 is TGTGCCAGCAGTCCTCGGACAGGGGCCTACAATGAGCAGTTCTTC. It yields the protein CASSPRTGAYNEQFF. V is TRBV27 and J is TRBJ2-1; 9 nucleotides match TRBD1. CDR3 length equals 15 residues. V gave up 5 bases and J gave up 2 bases; unmatched junction bases: 4. The germline V gene encodes CDR1 MNHEY and CDR2 SMNVEV (reference sequence).

The chain carries TRBV2 and TRBJ2-7; 13 bases agree with TRBD2. The germline V gene encodes CDR1 SNHLY and CDR2 FYNNEI. J was trimmed by 1 base and V by 4 bases; bases with no gene match: 4. The CDR3 totals 16 residues. Here the CDR3 DNA reads TGTGCCAGCAGTGGGACTAGCGGGAGTGCTTCCTACGAGCAGTACTTC. Its translation is CASSGTSGSASYEQYF.

The chain recombines TRBV9 with TRBJ2-2; 8 nucleotides agree with TRBD1. The CDR3 has 16 residues. J gave up 1 base and V 4 bases, and 6 bases lay outside the gene matches. CDR1 SGDLS and CDR2 YYNGEE come from the germline V gene. CDR3 sequence reads: CASSLLTGVNTGELFF. CDR3 nucleotide sequence: TGTGCCAGCAGCCTCCTGACAGGGGTGAACACCGGGGAGCTGTTTTTT.

CDR3 bases: TGTGCCGGTGGTGGCGGAAACTCTGGAAACACCATATATTTT. Protein: CAGGGGNSGNTIYF. This chain joins TRBV10-3 and TRBJ1-3, with D hard to call. The CDR3 spans 14 residues. V lost 11 bases, J lost 0 bases, and 14 bases lay in between. The germline V gene encodes CDR1 ENHRY and CDR2 SYGVKD.

V is TRBV9 and J is TRBJ1-2; the match to TRBD1 covers 7 bases. Germline loops: CDR1 SGDLS, CDR2 YYNGEE. CDR3 length: 16 amino acids. V shed 5 bases and J 3 bases; nucleotides not matched to a gene: 13. The CDR3 spells CASRDPTSGTDYGYTF. The DNA of the CDR3 is TGTGCCAGCAGAGACCCCACATCCGGGACAGACTATGGCTACACCTTC.

The J gene is TRBJ1-1, the V gene TRBV5-1; D uncertain. V gave up 1 base and J gave up 1 base, with 11 bases separating them. The CDR3 sequence is 15 residues long. Germline values: CDR1 SGHRS, CDR2 YFSETQ. The CDR3 bases are TGCGCCAGCAGCTTGTCCGGGATGGGGAACACTGAAGCTTTCTTT. This sequence encodes CASSLSGMGNTEAFF.

J is TRBJ2-1 and V is TRBV14; tentative D call: TRBD1 (5 bases). Trimming removed 1 base from V and 9 bases from J, with 19 bases in between. CDR3 length: 16 amino acids. Germline assignment: CDR1 SGHDN and CDR2 FVKESK. CDR3 residues: CASSQVAGSSVGEQFF. DNA of the CDR3: TGTGCCAGCAGCCAAGTGGCAGGGTCGTCCGTTGGTGAGCAGTTCTTC.

V is TRBV10-2 and J is TRBJ2-7; D is unresolved. Trimming removed 5 bases at V and 3 bases at J, with 11 bases between. This CDR3 region has 13 residues. Germline CDR1 and CDR2: WSHSY and SAAADI. This CDR3 is CASSTRQNYEQYF. The CDR3 nucleotides are TGCGCCAGCAGTACTCGACAAAACTACGAGCAGTACTTC.

The chain uses TRBV27 and TRBJ2-7, with D perhaps matching TRBD2 (5 bases). Trimming left V 2 bases short and J 5 bases short, with 13 bases between. From germline, CDR1 is MNHEY and CDR2 SMNVEV (reference sequence). The CDR3 is 14 residues long. The CDR3 region is CASSLTPGSDEQYF. Here the CDR3 DNA reads TGTGCCAGCAGTTTAACCCCGGGATCGGACGAGCAGTACTTC.

J is TRBJ2-7 and V is TRBV29-1; 12 bases match TRBD2. Germline lookup yields CDR1 SQVTM and CDR2 ANQGSEA. With 7 bases clipped from V and 6 bases from J, the junction kept 10 bases outside the gene matches. This CDR3 is 14 amino acids long. CDR3 in DNA: TGCAGCGGCCAGCTAGCGGGGGGGGGTTCCGAGCAGTACTTC. It yields the protein CSGQLAGGGSEQYF.

This clone was recorded a few times. The chain recombines TRBV6-6 with TRBJ2-5; the D is unclear. Trimming cost V 2 bases and J 4 bases, with 5 bases left between them. The CDR3 is 12 amino acids. Germline V CDR1 and CDR2: MNHNY, SVGAGI (reference sequence). CDR3 DNA sequence: TGTGCCAGCAGTTACCCCCTAGAGACCCAGTACTTC. Protein sequence: CASSYPLETQYF.

The rearrangement links TRBV5-4 to TRBJ2-7, with D maybe TRBD1 (6 bases). Germline V CDR1 and CDR2: SGHNT, YYREEE (reference sequence). Between the trimmed V and J ends, which lost 4 bases and 1 base, there was a span of 9 bases. This CDR3 region has 13 residues. The CDR3 sequence is CASSLGQSYEQYF. Here the CDR3 DNA reads TGTGCCAGCAGCCTTGGACAGTCCTACGAGCAGTACTTC.

The chain recombines TRBV6-6 with TRBJ2-5, with D possibly being TRBD2 (7 bases). This CDR3 has 16 amino acids. Germline V gene lookup returns CDR1 MNHNY and CDR2 SVGAGI (reference sequence). V lost 2 bases, J lost 5 bases, and 18 bases lay in between. CDR3 in amino acids: CASSYKGEGRRETQYF. In DNA, the CDR3 is TGTGCCAGCAGTTACAAGGGGGAGGGCCGAAGGGAGACCCAGTACTTC.

The genes are TRBV7-2 and TRBJ2-1; TRBD2 agrees at 12 bases. Losses at the gene ends were 5 bases for V and 2 bases for J; bases not matched to a gene: 4. The CDR3 loop spans 16 amino acids. CDR1 is SGHTA and CDR2 is FQGNSA in the germline V gene. The CDR3 region has the DNA TGTGCCAGCAGCACTAGCGGGAGGTTGGCCTACAATGAGCAGTTCTTC. Translated: CASSTSGRLAYNEQFF.

V usage is TRBV9 and J usage is TRBJ1-5; weak D call: TRBD1 (5 bases). CDR1 and CDR2 (germline): SGDLS, YYNGEE. Trimming took 0 bases from V and 1 from J, leaving 8 bases between them. The CDR3 loop spans 15 amino acids. The CDR3 sequence is CASSVGGASNQPQHF. The CDR3 region has the DNA TGTGCCAGCAGCGTAGGAGGGGCCAGCAATCAGCCCCAGCATTTT.

The V and J genes are TRBV14 and TRBJ2-3, with no clear D. The V gene's germline CDR1 is SGHDN and CDR2 FVKESK. CDR3 length: 16 amino acids. Trimming shortened V by 1 base and J by 2 bases, and 13 bases separated the two germline ends. The CDR3 is CASSQGGVVITDTQYF. The CDR3 coding sequence is TGTGCCAGCAGCCAAGGTGGGGTAGTGATCACAGATACGCAGTATTTT.

The chain is built from TRBV5-1 and TRBJ2-1; D ambiguous. There are 13 residues in the CDR3. The germline gives CDR1 SGHRS, CDR2 YFSETQ. Trimming cost V 0 bases and J 10 bases, with 11 bases left between them. The chain's CDR3 is CASSLEPGAEQFF. The CDR3 DNA reads TGCGCCAGCAGCTTGGAGCCAGGAGCGGAGCAGTTCTTC.